These 30 T cell receptor beta chains were all obtained from the same sample, sequenced in a study of T cells of healthy individuals. A single record per CDR3 protein comes from TCRdb applying MiXCR to the 5' RACE reads. The top ten hold 4% to 5% of the sample, which has 60,000 to 75,000 distinct CDR3 sequences, 15% to 20% seen once. The origin of the receptors is a human donor in good health.

V gene TRBV5-1 combines with J gene TRBJ1-1; maybe TRBD1 (5 bases). Trimming shortened V by 2 bases and J by 7 bases, and 12 bases separated the two germline ends. CDR3 size: 13 residues. Germline V gene sequence: CDR1 SGHRS, CDR2 YFSETQ. Written as DNA, the CDR3 is TGCGCCAGCAGCTTAAGGGGATCGGTTGAAGCTTTCTTT. Translating gives CASSLRGSVEAFF.

This clonotype has ten or more counts. The gene calls are TRBV7-9 and TRBJ2-1, with 9 bases matching TRBD2. The V gene's germline CDR1 is SEHNR and CDR2 FQNEAQ (reference sequence). Trimming at V came to 2 bases and at J to 7 bases, leaving 6 bases not matched to a gene. The CDR3 length is 15 residues. CDR3 residues: CASSLLAGRRNEQFF. The CDR3 nucleotides read TGTGCCAGCAGCTTACTAGCGGGGAGGCGGAATGAGCAGTTCTTC.

This clonotype occurred many times. The chain is built from TRBV9 and TRBJ1-2, with no clear D. CDR1 and CDR2 from the germline V gene are SGDLS and YYNGEE. The germline V and J ends were trimmed by 4 bases and 4 bases, with 5 bases remaining between them. The CDR3 sequence is 11 residues long. CDR3 amino acids: CASSQGYGYTF. The CDR3 nucleotides read TGTGCCAGCAGCCAAGGCTATGGCTACACCTTC.

This clonotype was detected a few times. The rearrangement links TRBV9 to TRBJ2-2; D gene unclear. Between the trimmed V and J ends, which lost 0 bases and 6 bases, there was a span of 0 bases. Germline values: CDR1 SGDLS, CDR2 YYNGEE. The CDR3 consists of 11 residues. CDR3 nucleotide sequence: TGTGCCAGCAGCGTAGCCGGGGAGCTGTTTTTT. It encodes CASSVAGELFF.

CDR3 nucleotides: TGCAGTGCTAGGTCCCCTGCCTTCACCTACGAGCAGTACTTC. Amino acid sequence: CSARSPAFTYEQYF. The J gene is TRBJ2-7, the V gene TRBV20-1; D is uncertain. The CDR3 extends over 14 amino acids. V was clipped by 3 bases and J by 2 bases, with 14 bases between them. Germline CDR1 and CDR2: DFQATT and SNEGSKA (reference sequence).

Only a few counts were recorded for this clonotype. V is TRBV20-1 and J is TRBJ2-5, with 7 bases fitting TRBD1. The CDR3 covers 12 residues. Trimming at V came to 2 bases and at J to 7 bases, leaving 4 bases not matched to a gene. From germline, CDR1 is DFQATT and CDR2 SNEGSKA (reference sequence). CDR3 sequence reads: CSARQGERTQYF. CDR3 in DNA: TGCAGTGCTAGACAGGGGGAGAGGACCCAGTACTTC.

This chain uses TRBV2 with TRBJ2-1; TRBD1 or TRBD2 may be the D gene (5 bases each). Looked up from germline, CDR1 is SNHLY and CDR2 is FYNNEI. The CDR3 runs to 17 residues. With 7 bases removed from V and 0 bases from J, the gap between germline ends came to 19 bases. DNA of the CDR3: TGTGCCAGCACAGAATCTACACCAGGGAGCTCCTACAATGAGCAGTTCTTC. Residues: CASTESTPGSSYNEQFF.

This clonotype turned up a few times. The genes are TRBV2 and TRBJ1-1; 7 bases fit TRBD1. V gave up 4 bases and J gave up 3 bases; unmatched junction bases: 5. The germline V gene has CDR1 SNHLY and CDR2 FYNNEI. This CDR3 is built from 14 residues. The CDR3 region is CASSGQGGDTEAFF. DNA of the CDR3: TGTGCCAGCAGTGGACAGGGAGGTGACACTGAAGCTTTCTTT.

This clonotype appeared many times. The chain couples TRBV6-6 to TRBJ2-2; D possibly corresponds to TRBD1 (5 bases). The CDR3 is 15 residues long. Trimming stripped 2 bases from V and 2 bases from J, with 9 bases between. The germline CDR1 and CDR2 sequences are MNHNY and SVGAGI (reference sequence). CDR3 loop: CASSYVTGNTGELFF. In nucleotides, the CDR3 is TGTGCCAGCAGTTACGTCACAGGAAACACCGGGGAGCTGTTTTTT.

This clonotype has just a few counts. The rearrangement links TRBV29-1 to TRBJ2-7; 11 positions agree with TRBD2. V was clipped by 6 bases and J by 6 bases; unmatched bases: 7. Germline CDR1 is SQVTM and CDR2 is ANQGSEA. CDR3 size: 13 residues. Here the CDR3 reads CSVLAGGSGEQYF. DNA for the CDR3: TGCAGCGTGCTAGCGGGAGGATCCGGCGAGCAGTACTTC.

This clonotype appeared a few times. The genes are TRBV4-1 and TRBJ1-4; D remains unclear. Looked up from germline, CDR1 is MGHRA and CDR2 is YSYEKL. Trimming took off 1 base at V and 0 bases at J, with 9 bases between the two ends. This CDR3 region has 16 residues. The CDR3 DNA reads TGCGCCAGCAGCCAAGTGGAAATAACAACTAATGAAAAACTGTTTTTT. It codes for CASSQVEITTNEKLFF.

This clonotype was detected only once. The chain has TRBV20-1 and TRBJ2-1, with D maybe TRBD2 (6 bases). V dropped 6 bases and J dropped 9 bases, with 24 bases sitting between them. CDR3 length: 15 amino acids. Germline assignment: CDR1 DFQATT and CDR2 SNEGSKA (reference sequence). The CDR3, as DNA: TGCAGTGCCCCCCCCGCGGGACGGGGGAACCCTGAGCAGTTCTTC. Its translation: CSAPPAGRGNPEQFF.

V is TRBV28 and J is TRBJ1-5, with D unclear. CDR3 size: 12 residues. Germline loops: CDR1 MDHEN, CDR2 SYDVKM. V was shortened by 5 bases and J by 3 bases, with 5 bases between the two germline ends. CDR3 sequence reads: CASSQPNQPQHF. DNA of the CDR3: TGTGCCAGCAGTCAACCCAATCAGCCCCAGCATTTT.

This clonotype came up a few times. The chain is built from TRBV10-3 and TRBJ2-7; no firm D call. CDR1 is ENHRY, CDR2 SYGVKD, per germline. V lost 8 bases to trimming and J lost 2 bases, with 13 bases between them. The CDR3 totals 13 residues. DNA for the CDR3: TGTGCCATCGGTTCCGGCCCTACCTACGAGCAGTACTTC. Amino acids: CAIGSGPTYEQYF.

The chain employs TRBV3-1 and TRBJ2-1; possible D gene TRBD2, 5 bases. V was trimmed by 6 bases and J by 2 bases, leaving 23 bases between them. The germline CDR1 and CDR2 sequences are LGHDT and YNNKEL (reference sequence). The CDR3 length is 18 residues. The CDR3 loop is CASSRPPAAGRAYNEQFF. CDR3 coding DNA: TGTGCCAGCAGTCGACCGCCAGCGGCGGGTAGGGCCTACAATGAGCAGTTCTTC.

This clonotype was observed at least ten times. V usage is TRBV20-1 and J usage is TRBJ2-1, with 8 bases lining up with TRBD2. This CDR3 comprises 14 residues. CDR1 DFQATT and CDR2 SNEGSKA come from the germline V gene (reference sequence). J lost 4 bases, V lost 1 base, and 3 bases had no gene match. This CDR3 reads CSARGTSGYNEQFF. DNA of the CDR3: TGCAGTGCTAGAGGCACTAGCGGATACAATGAGCAGTTCTTC.

Concerning this clonotype itself: Germline and junction disagree at one end, which may indicate a read error. The V and J genes are TRBV28 and TRBJ2-7; D assignment may be TRBD1 or TRBD2 (5 bases each). The CDR3 is 11 residues long. Germline values: CDR1 MDHEN, CDR2 SYDVKM. CDR3 loop: CATQQPGTTHF. Written as DNA, the CDR3 is TGTGCCACCCAGCAGCCAGGGACCACGCACTTC.

The chain employs TRBV25-1 and TRBJ2-7, with D perhaps TRBD2 (6 bases). Germline V gene lookup returns CDR1 MGHDK and CDR2 SYGVNS. The CDR3 spans 15 residues. Trimming pared 5 bases from V and 2 bases from J, leaving 16 bases between. In DNA, the CDR3 is TGTGCCAGCAGTAGAGAGGATGGACTACCCTACGAGCAGTACTTC. It encodes CASSREDGLPYEQYF.

The table lists this clonotype with many counts. V usage is TRBV6-5 and J usage is TRBJ1-6; possibly TRBD1 for D (6 bases). The CDR3 is 15 residues long. Germline loops: CDR1 MNHEY, CDR2 SVGAGI. The V end lost 6 bases, the J end lost 8 bases, and 17 bases lay between the germline ends. The CDR3 DNA reads as TGTGCCAGCAGCCTTTTTCGGAGGGGGGATTCACCCCTCCACTTT. Translating it yields CASSLFRRGDSPLHF.

V and J are TRBV6-5 and TRBJ2-3, with 8 bases aligning to TRBD1. Trimming at V came to 5 bases and at J to 5 bases, leaving 3 bases not matched to a gene. Germline V gene lookup returns CDR1 MNHEY and CDR2 SVGAGI. The CDR3 sequence is 13 residues long. The CDR3 spells CASSPTGGDTQYF. The CDR3 coding sequence is TGTGCCAGCAGTCCAACAGGGGGAGATACGCAGTATTTT.

V and J are TRBV14 and TRBJ2-7; TRBD1 matches 7 bases. Germline values: CDR1 SGHDN, CDR2 FVKESK. This CDR3 contains 14 residues. V gave up 4 bases and J gave up 3 bases; unmatched junction bases: 6. CDR3 coding DNA: TGTGCCAGCAGCCTTACAGGGGCTGGCTACGAGCAGTACTTC. It yields the protein CASSLTGAGYEQYF.

This clonotype has ten or more counts. This chain links TRBV20-1 with TRBJ1-4, with D uncertain. Deletions cut 0 bases from V and 3 bases from J, with 11 bases between. This CDR3 comprises 15 residues. From germline, CDR1 is DFQATT and CDR2 SNEGSKA (reference sequence). The CDR3 DNA is TGCAGTGCTAGAGATCGGGGTTTATCTAATGAAAAACTGTTTTTT. It translates to CSARDRGLSNEKLFF.

This clonotype was counted ten times or more. This chain connects TRBV6-6 to TRBJ2-4; D gene uncertain. CDR3 size: 15 residues. V dropped 5 bases and J dropped 5 bases, with 16 bases sitting between them. Germline V gene lookup returns CDR1 MNHNY and CDR2 SVGAGI (reference sequence). CDR3: CASSTPARGENIQYF. The CDR3 DNA follows: TGTGCCAGCAGTACTCCGGCAAGAGGCGAAAACATTCAGTACTTC.

This clonotype was picked up many times. The chain is built from TRBV5-1 and TRBJ2-1, with 13 bases matching TRBD2. The CDR3 consists of 16 residues. With V trimmed by 4 bases and J by 5 bases, 6 bases remained unmatched. From germline, CDR1 is SGHRS and CDR2 YFSETQ. CDR3 coding DNA: TGCGCCAGCAGCCGGGGCGGGACTAGCGGGGACAATGAGCAGTTCTTC. Its translation is CASSRGGTSGDNEQFF.

This clonotype showed up many times. The CDR3 bases are TGCGCCAGCAGCCAGCAAGCGGGGGCAAGAACAGATACGCAGTATTTT. Its translation: CASSQQAGARTDTQYF. This chain connects TRBV4-1 to TRBJ2-3; 8 bases map to TRBD2. This CDR3 is 16 amino acids long. Losses at the gene ends were 3 bases for V and 3 bases for J; bases not matched to a gene: 8. CDR1 is MGHRA, CDR2 YSYEKL, per germline.

This sequence joins TRBV30 and TRBJ1-2; D is ambiguous. There are 11 residues in the CDR3. Germline values: CDR1 GTSNPN, CDR2 SVGIG (reference sequence). With 1 base removed from V and 7 bases from J, the gap between germline ends came to 7 bases. CDR3 protein: CAWSEVGGYTF. The CDR3 nucleotides read TGTGCCTGGAGTGAAGTAGGTGGCTACACCTTC.

This CDR3 reads CASSLGPLNYGYTF. CDR3 nucleotides: TGTGCCAGCAGCCTGGGACCGCTTAACTATGGCTACACCTTC. This chain links TRBV11-2 with TRBJ1-2; weak D call: TRBD1 (5 bases). Germline-derived CDR1 and CDR2 are SGHAT and FQNNGV. The CDR3 is made up of 14 amino acids. V lost 5 bases, J lost 1 base, and 11 bases lay in between.

This clonotype appeared many times. The chain is built from TRBV4-1 and TRBJ1-5, with D hard to call. V shed 3 bases and J shed 2 bases, with 11 bases lying between them. This CDR3 contains 15 residues. The V gene's germline CDR1 is MGHRA and CDR2 YSYEKL. The chain's CDR3 is CASSQEYMGNQPQHF. CDR3 DNA: TGCGCCAGCAGCCAGGAATACATGGGCAATCAGCCCCAGCATTTT.

This clonotype was observed many times. This chain joins TRBV18 and TRBJ1-5, with 8 nucleotides matching TRBD1. Losses at the gene ends were 2 bases for V and 2 bases for J; bases not matched to a gene: 5. There are 16 residues in the CDR3. Germline-derived CDR1 and CDR2 are KGHSH and LQKENI. The CDR3 sequence: CASSPNEGQGNQPQHF. The CDR3 bases are TGTGCCAGCTCACCAAATGAGGGACAGGGCAATCAGCCCCAGCATTTT.

Many counts were recorded for this clonotype. The gene calls are TRBV6-6 and TRBJ1-5; no clear D gene. The CDR3 consists of 15 residues. Germline V lookup: CDR1 MNHNY, CDR2 SVGAGI (reference sequence). V dropped 1 base and J dropped 4 bases, with 11 bases sitting between them. For the CDR3, the DNA is TGTGCCAGCAGTTACTTGGGAGCGGGGAATCAGCCCCAGCATTTT. Its protein product is CASSYLGAGNQPQHF.